This section outlines one T cell receptor beta chain sequence together with its context. What it binds is not known. TCRdb analysed the RT-PCR reads with MiXCR anew, one entry per CDR3 protein. The data contain over 800,000 distinct CDR3 sequences, 21% of them singletons. This entry is derived from a study of response to subunit inactivated influenza vaccine. Points from the study as a whole: Each seasonal influenza vaccination, the authors suggested, recruits few new T cells.

The sequencing used PBMCs from blood, collected about 5 days after vaccination. The TCR comes from a man over 45 who received an inactivated influenza vaccine.

CDR3 DNA: TGTGCCATCACCCCAGGACAGGGGCGTACCACCTACGAGCAGTACTTC. Encoded protein: CAITPGQGRTTYEQYF. V is TRBV10-3 and J is TRBJ2-7; 9 positions agree with TRBD1. This CDR3 is 16 amino acids long. The V gene's germline CDR1 is ENHRY and CDR2 SYGVKD. Trimming removed 7 bases from V and 2 bases from J; junction bases left unmatched: 12.